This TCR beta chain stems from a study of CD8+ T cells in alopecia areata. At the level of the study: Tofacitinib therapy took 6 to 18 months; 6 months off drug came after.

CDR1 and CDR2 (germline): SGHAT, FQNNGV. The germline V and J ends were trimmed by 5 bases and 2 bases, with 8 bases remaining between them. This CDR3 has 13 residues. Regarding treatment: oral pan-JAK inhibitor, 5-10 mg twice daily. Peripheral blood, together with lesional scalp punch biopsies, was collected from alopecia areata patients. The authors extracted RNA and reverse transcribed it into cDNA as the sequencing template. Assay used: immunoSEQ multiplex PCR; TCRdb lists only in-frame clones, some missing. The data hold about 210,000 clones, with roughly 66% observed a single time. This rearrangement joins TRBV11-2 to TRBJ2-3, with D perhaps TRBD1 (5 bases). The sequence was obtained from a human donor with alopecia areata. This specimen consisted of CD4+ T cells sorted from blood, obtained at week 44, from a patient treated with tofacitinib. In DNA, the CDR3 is TGTGCCAGCAGCCCAGGGCTCACAGATACGCAGTATTTT. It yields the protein CASSPGLTDTQYF.